This passage covers 27 T cell receptor beta chains from one sample sequenced in a study of T cells in Graves' hyperthyroidism and ophthalmopathy (dated by TCRdb to the late 2010s). The library was built by means of multiplex PCR. The sequencer was an Illumina HiSeq 2000. Amplification of TCR beta CDR3 regions was carried out from RNA transcripts. The TCR CDR3 was subjected to a first round of RT-PCR using the HTBI primer set and the Qiagen OneStep RT-PCR kit. The raw public data were reprocessed by TCRdb itself: fastp quality trimming at Q25, MiXCR clonotype calling, in-frame beta chains only. Here each entry gathers all rows of one CDR3 protein and keeps the most common genes and DNA. This sample lists 300,000 to 400,000 distinct CDR3 sequences; about 15% were detected once. The ten largest account for about 18% of the sample. Sequencing input: blood. The source is a woman in her twenties or thirties with Graves' ophthalmopathy.

This clonotype has a count of ten or more. The chain employs TRBV12-5 and TRBJ1-2; TRBD1 might be the D (6 bases). The CDR3 is 13 residues long. With 5 bases removed from V and 3 bases from J, the gap between germline ends came to 10 bases. Germline lookup yields CDR1 LGHNT and CDR2 FRNRAP. The CDR3 loop reads CASGPRTDYGYTF. The CDR3 bases are TGTGCTAGTGGTCCGAGGACAGACTATGGCTACACCTTC. Full variable domain (missing parts from reference TRBV12-5 and TRBJ1-2): DARVTQTPRHKVTEMGQEVTMRCQPILGHNTVFWYRQTMMQGLELLAYFRNRAPLDDSGMPKDRFSAEMPDATLATLKIQPSEPRDSAVYFCASGPRTDYGYTFGSGTRLTVV.

The table lists this clonotype with a few counts. V is TRBV4-2 and J is TRBJ1-1, with D tentatively TRBD1 (5 bases). The length of the CDR3 is 14 residues. CDR1 is LGHNA and CDR2 is YNFKEQ in the germline V gene. V shed 5 bases and J shed 1 base, with 11 bases lying between them. CDR3: CASSLRQRNTEAFF. CDR3 nucleotide sequence: TGTGCCAGCAGCTTGCGACAGAGGAACACTGAAGCTTTCTTT.

This clonotype was recorded at least ten times. The genes are TRBV7-9 and TRBJ2-7; D possibly uses TRBD1 or TRBD2 (5 bases each). CDR3 length equals 16 residues. Between the trimmed V and J ends, which lost 4 bases and 2 bases, there was a span of 18 bases. The germline gives CDR1 SEHNR, CDR2 FQNEAQ (reference sequence). The CDR3 DNA follows: TGTGCCAGCAGCTCACCAACGGGACCGAAAGCCTACGAGCAGTACTTC. Translating it yields CASSSPTGPKAYEQYF.

This clonotype was recorded many times. The genes are TRBV3-1 and TRBJ2-5; possibly TRBD2 for D (5 bases). CDR1 is LGHDT and CDR2 is YNNKEL in the germline V gene (reference sequence). The V end lost 1 base, the J end lost 1 base, and 13 bases lay between the germline ends. The CDR3 runs 16 residues. CDR3 nucleotides: TGTGCCAGCAGCCAAGTTGGACCGGGGAGCCAAGAGACCCAGTACTTC. It specifies CASSQVGPGSQETQYF.

The chain recombines TRBV6-1 with TRBJ1-1; D is perhaps TRBD1 (6 bases). V gave up 10 bases and J gave up 4 bases, with 13 bases separating them. Germline loops: CDR1 MNHNS, CDR2 SASEGT. The CDR3 runs to 12 residues. In DNA, the CDR3 is TGTGCCACCAGAGGGGGAAGCACTGAAGCTTTCTTT. Translating it yields CATRGGSTEAFF.

The chain joins TRBV7-3 to TRBJ1-2; TRBD1 might be the D (5 bases). This CDR3 comprises 15 residues. The ends were cut back, 5 bases at V and 2 bases at J, with 15 bases in the middle. The germline CDR1 and CDR2 sequences are SGHTA and FQGTGA. The CDR3: CASSPGGRGNYGYTF. The CDR3 DNA sequence: TGTGCCAGCAGCCCGGGGGGTCGGGGCAACTATGGCTACACCTTC. The full variable domain, its missing parts supplied by reference TRBV7-3 and TRBJ1-2, is GAGVSQTPSNKVTEKGKYVELRCDPISGHTALYWYRQSLGQGPEFLIYFQGTGAADDSGLPNDRFFAVRPEGSVSTLKIQRTERGDSAVYLCASSPGGRGNYGYTFGSGTRLTVV.

This clonotype has more than one count but fewer than ten. The chain joins TRBV19 to TRBJ2-7, with 7 bases matching TRBD2. The CDR3 length is 13 residues. With 9 bases clipped from V and 2 bases from J, the junction kept 7 bases outside the gene matches. CDR1 and CDR2 from the germline V gene are LNHDA and SQIVND (reference sequence). As DNA, the CDR3 is TGTGCCAGCACGGGGGGAACTCCCTACGAGCAGTACTTC. Residues: CASTGGTPYEQYF.

This clonotype was observed a handful of times. The chain joins TRBV9 to TRBJ2-2; D unclear. The CDR3 runs to 14 residues. Trimming took off 6 bases at V and 4 bases at J, with 13 bases between the two ends. Looked up from germline, CDR1 is SGDLS and CDR2 is YYNGEE. As DNA, the CDR3 is TGTGCCAGCACCCCCGGGTCGAGCACCGGGGAGCTGTTTTTT. Translated, it gives CASTPGSSTGELFF.

This clonotype appeared many times. The chain uses TRBV20-1 and TRBJ1-2; 12 bases agree with TRBD1. The V gene end was trimmed by 5 bases and the J gene end by 4 bases; junction bases not matched to a gene: 5. The CDR3 is 14 amino acids. CDR1 and CDR2 from the germline V gene are DFQATT and SNEGSKA (reference sequence). The DNA for the CDR3 is TGCAGTGCTCAGGGACAGGGGGCAGGCTATGGCTACACCTTC. Translating gives CSAQGQGAGYGYTF.

This clonotype was observed many times. The V call is TRBV3-1, the J call TRBJ2-7; 7 bases fit TRBD1. Germline V gene sequence: CDR1 LGHDT, CDR2 YNNKEL (reference sequence). The V gene end was trimmed by 4 bases and the J gene end by 2 bases; junction bases not matched to a gene: 5. This CDR3 contains 14 residues. This CDR3 reads CASSRGTATYEQYF. In nucleotides, the CDR3 is TGTGCCAGCAGCCGGGGGACAGCCACCTACGAGCAGTACTTC.

This clonotype was detected a few times. The chain carries TRBV9 and TRBJ2-3, with a possible D match to TRBD2 (5 bases). Per germline, CDR1 SGDLS and CDR2 YYNGEE. Between the trimmed V and J ends, which lost 2 bases and 5 bases, there was a span of 9 bases. This CDR3 contains 13 residues. The CDR3 here is CASSVGLGDTQYF. The CDR3 DNA is TGTGCCAGCAGCGTTGGACTGGGAGATACGCAGTATTTT.

This clonotype was seen ten or more times. The chain employs TRBV7-9 and TRBJ1-2, with no clear D. The CDR3 length is 16 residues. The V end lost 5 bases, the J end lost 4 bases, and 20 bases lay between the germline ends. Germline V gives CDR1 SEHNR, CDR2 FQNEAQ (reference sequence). CDR3 DNA sequence: TGTGCCAGCAGCGACTCAGGCACCGGCAGTATCTATGGCTACACCTTC. Encoded protein: CASSDSGTGSIYGYTF.

Notes on this clonotype: The junction does not match germline at one end; this may be a read error. As DNA, the CDR3 is TGTGCCAGCAGCTTAGGCCCTGGAAACACCATGTATTTT. This translates into CASSLGPGNTMYF. This rearrangement joins TRBV7-9 to TRBJ1-3, with D uncertain. Germline-derived CDR1 and CDR2 are SEHNR and FQNEAQ (reference sequence). The CDR3 contains 13 residues. The full variable domain, its missing parts supplied by reference TRBV7-9 and TRBJ1-3, is DTGVSQNPRHKITKRGQNVTFRCDPISEHNRLYWYRQTLGQGPEFLTYFQNEAQLEKSRLLSDRFSAERPKGSFSTLEIQRTEQGDSAMYLCASSLGPGNTMYFGEGSWLTVV.

This clonotype was seen many times. The rearrangement joins TRBV28 to TRBJ1-4; no definite D call. Trimming removed 5 bases at V and 8 bases at J, with 9 bases between. The CDR3 covers 12 residues. From germline, CDR1 is MDHEN and CDR2 SYDVKM. CDR3 residues: CASSQQREKLFF. The CDR3 coding sequence is TGTGCCAGCAGTCAACAGAGGGAAAAACTGTTTTTT.

The chain recombines TRBV29-1 with TRBJ1-2; 10 positions match TRBD1. Germline CDR1 SQVTM, CDR2 ANQGSEA. The CDR3 spans 14 residues. Unmatched junction bases numbered 7, after V lost 3 bases and J lost 6 bases. CDR3 loop: CSVDTGQGRNGYTF. The CDR3 region has the DNA TGCAGCGTTGATACGGGACAGGGGAGGAATGGCTACACCTTC.

This clonotype was detected many times. The V and J genes are TRBV7-9 and TRBJ1-2; D gene ambiguous. This CDR3 comprises 13 residues. Per the germline V gene, CDR1 is SEHNR and CDR2 is FQNEAQ (reference sequence). V lost 4 bases and J lost 2, with 8 bases in between. The CDR3, as DNA: TGTGCCAGCAGCTCCCGGGAGAACTATGGCTACACCTTC. The encoded protein is CASSSRENYGYTF.

V usage is TRBV11-1 and J usage is TRBJ2-5; no clear D gene. Trimming removed 4 bases at V and 2 bases at J, with 14 bases between. Germline assignment: CDR1 SGHAT and CDR2 FQDESV (reference sequence). The CDR3 runs 15 residues. The CDR3 sequence is CASSSEGATQETQYF. As DNA, the CDR3 is TGTGCCAGCAGCTCAGAAGGAGCTACTCAAGAGACCCAGTACTTC.

Comments on this clonotype: This may stem from a read error, because a much larger clone lies one nucleotide away. Likely a read error: the CDR3 ends without its conserved phenylalanine or tryptophan. The J gene is TRBJ2-2, the V gene TRBV29-1; D might be TRBD1 or TRBD2, each matching 6 bases. CDR3 size: 14 residues. Trimming pared 7 bases from V and 7 bases from J, leaving 19 bases between. The germline V gene has CDR1 SQVTM and CDR2 ANQGSEA. Here the CDR3 reads CSARTGAGNGELFL. CDR3 coding DNA: TGCAGCGCCCGGACGGGGGCAGGTAACGGGGAGCTGTTTTTG.

This chain connects TRBV6-2 or TRBV6-3 to TRBJ2-5, with a tentative D call TRBD2 (5 bases). Germline V gene data show CDR1 as MNHEY and CDR2 as SVGEGT. The CDR3 has 13 amino acids. The germline V and J ends were trimmed by 0 bases and 4 bases, with 6 bases remaining between them. The CDR3 coding sequence is TGTGCCAGCAGTTACTCGAGGGTAGAGACCCAGTACTTC. It yields the protein CASSYSRVETQYF.

This clonotype was found a few times. The chain uses TRBV4-1 and TRBJ2-3; D is possibly TRBD2 (6 bases). CDR3 length: 13 amino acids. The germline V gene encodes CDR1 MGHRA and CDR2 YSYEKL. Deletions cut 4 bases from V and 7 bases from J, with 12 bases between. The CDR3 spells CASSRGGANTQYF. The DNA for the CDR3 is TGCGCCAGCAGCCGGGGAGGTGCTAATACGCAGTATTTT.

The chain is built from TRBV7-6 and TRBJ2-1; a possible D gene is TRBD1 (5 bases). Trimming left V 2 bases short and J 0 bases short, with 14 bases between. CDR3 length: 17 residues. Germline-derived CDR1 and CDR2 are SGHVS and FNYEAQ. DNA of the CDR3: TGTGCCAGCAGCTTATTCCAGGGCGGTAGCTCCTACAATGAGCAGTTCTTC. Encoded protein: CASSLFQGGSSYNEQFF.

The genes are TRBV4-2 and TRBJ2-7, with 8 nucleotides matching TRBD2. The trim removed 3 bases at V and 7 bases at J, leaving 14 bases unmatched. Germline CDR1 LGHNA, CDR2 YNFKEQ. The CDR3 length is 16 residues. The CDR3 here is CASSHLAGGTYNEQYF. The DNA for the CDR3 is TGTGCCAGCAGCCATCTGGCGGGGGGCACCTACAATGAGCAGTACTTC.

In this sample, this clonotype turned up many times. The rearrangement uses TRBV20-1 and TRBJ2-4; maybe TRBD2 (6 bases). V lost 6 bases, J lost 5 bases, and 17 bases lay in between. CDR1 is DFQATT and CDR2 is SNEGSKA in the germline V gene (reference sequence). The CDR3 loop spans 14 amino acids. Written as DNA, the CDR3 is TGCAGTGCCTTACCTGCGGGGACGGAAAACATTCAGTACTTC. Its translation: CSALPAGTENIQYF.

This clonotype occurred many times. The J gene is TRBJ2-1, the V gene TRBV3-1, with D hard to call. This CDR3 comprises 14 residues. Trimming stripped 4 bases from V and 9 bases from J, with 16 bases between. Germline CDR1 is LGHDT and CDR2 is YNNKEL (reference sequence). The CDR3 spells CASSLPGFRREQFF. The CDR3 bases are TGTGCCAGCAGCCTCCCCGGCTTCAGGCGTGAGCAGTTCTTC.

This clonotype was counted many times. V is TRBV27 and J is TRBJ2-7, with 9 bases aligning to TRBD1. J lost 2 bases, V lost 7 bases, and 12 bases had no gene match. This CDR3 spans 16 amino acids. The germline gives CDR1 MNHEY, CDR2 SMNVEV (reference sequence). The CDR3 region is CASTPLTGTGPYEQYF. The CDR3 bases are TGTGCCAGCACTCCCCTGACCGGGACAGGGCCCTACGAGCAGTACTTC.

In this sample, this clonotype turned up many times. The CDR3 bases are TGTGCCAGCAGTGTGGGGGCTAGCGGGGGAAGGGAGACCCAGTACTTC. Amino acid sequence: CASSVGASGGRETQYF. The chain couples TRBV28 to TRBJ2-5; 10 bases fit TRBD2. With V trimmed by 5 bases and J by 5 bases, 11 bases remained unmatched. The CDR3 spans 16 residues. CDR1 is MDHEN, CDR2 SYDVKM, per germline.

There are many counts of this clonotype. The chain employs TRBV2 and TRBJ1-6; D unresolved. Trimming left V 6 bases short and J 8 bases short, with 8 bases between. The CDR3 is 12 residues long. Per the germline V gene, CDR1 is SNHLY and CDR2 is FYNNEI. DNA of the CDR3: TGTGCCAGCAGAGGGTCCGATTCACCCCTCCACTTT. Translating it yields CASRGSDSPLHF.